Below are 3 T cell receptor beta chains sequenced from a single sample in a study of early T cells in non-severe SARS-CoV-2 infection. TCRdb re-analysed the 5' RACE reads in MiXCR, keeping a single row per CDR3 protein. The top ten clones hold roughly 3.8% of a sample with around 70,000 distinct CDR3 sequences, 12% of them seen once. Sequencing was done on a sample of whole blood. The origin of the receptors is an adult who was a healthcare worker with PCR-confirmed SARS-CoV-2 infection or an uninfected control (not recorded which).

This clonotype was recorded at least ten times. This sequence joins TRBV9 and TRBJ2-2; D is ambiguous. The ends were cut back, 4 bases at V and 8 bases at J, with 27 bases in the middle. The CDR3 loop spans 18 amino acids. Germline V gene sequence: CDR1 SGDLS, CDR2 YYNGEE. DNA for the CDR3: TGTGCCAGCAGCCCTGGCCCCGGCGCCAACCTTGCTACGGGGGAGCTGTTTTTT. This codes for CASSPGPGANLATGELFF.

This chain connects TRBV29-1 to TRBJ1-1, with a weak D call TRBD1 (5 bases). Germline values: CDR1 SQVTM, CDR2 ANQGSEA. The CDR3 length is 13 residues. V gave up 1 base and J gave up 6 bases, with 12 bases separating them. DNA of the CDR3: TGCAGCGTTGAAGGTCTCGGGGGGTCTGAAGCTTTCTTT. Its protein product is CSVEGLGGSEAFF.

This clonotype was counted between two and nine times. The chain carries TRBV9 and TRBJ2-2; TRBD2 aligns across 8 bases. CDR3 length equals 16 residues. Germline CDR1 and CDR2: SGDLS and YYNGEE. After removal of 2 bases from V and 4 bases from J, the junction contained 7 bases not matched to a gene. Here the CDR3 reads CASSVTSGRSTGELFF. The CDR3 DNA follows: TGTGCCAGCAGCGTCACTAGCGGCCGGTCCACCGGGGAGCTGTTTTTT.